A single sample gave rise to the 31 T cell receptor beta chains below, sequenced in a study of blood T cell repertoires in COVID-19. Generated by immunoSEQ multiplex PCR, the TCRdb table keeps only in-frame clones and is missing some. The sample has 200,000 to 300,000 clones, 80% to 90% seen once; the top ten hold approximately 1.7%. The sequencing sample was made of PBMCs or T cells enriched from blood (not recorded which). These receptors came from a man between 40 and 49 years old who had recovered from COVID-19.

The rearrangement uses TRBV19 and TRBJ1-4, with a tentative D call TRBD1 (6 bases). Trimming pared 5 bases from V and 4 bases from J, leaving 8 bases between. The CDR3 consists of 13 residues. Germline V gene sequence: CDR1 LNHDA, CDR2 SQIVND (reference sequence). The DNA of the CDR3 is TGTGCCAGTAGTGGACAGAATAATGAAAAACTGTTTTTT. This encodes CASSGQNNEKLFF.

The chain links TRBV15 to TRBJ1-5; 8 bases align to TRBD1. CDR3 length: 16 amino acids. Losses at the gene ends were 3 bases for V and 3 bases for J; bases not matched to a gene: 7. Germline CDR1 reads LNHNV; CDR2 reads YYDKDF (reference sequence). CDR3 residues: CATSRSGTGNNQPQHF. CDR3 DNA sequence: TGTGCCACCAGCAGGTCCGGGACAGGAAACAATCAGCCCCAGCATTTT.

The chain is built from TRBV11-2 and TRBJ1-1; weak D call: TRBD1 (5 bases). V was shortened by 4 bases and J by 7 bases, with 16 bases between the two germline ends. Germline V gene sequence: CDR1 SGHAT, CDR2 FQNNGV. The CDR3 contains 14 residues. The DNA of the CDR3 is TGTGCCAGCAGCTCTAACCCCCAGGGTAATGAAGCTTTCTTT. The encoded protein is CASSSNPQGNEAFF.

In its sample, this clone was seen once. The chain carries TRBV28 and TRBJ1-1, with 7 bases matching TRBD1. V lost 4 bases, J lost 4 bases, and 9 bases stayed unmatched. Germline V gene sequence: CDR1 MDHEN, CDR2 SYDVKM. The CDR3 loop spans 15 amino acids. For the CDR3, the DNA is TGTGCCAGCAGTTCCCTAGGGGGCGCGAGCACTGAAGCTTTCTTT. This encodes CASSSLGGASTEAFF.

The table lists this clone with a few counts. The chain uses TRBV4-3 and TRBJ2-3; D gene unclear. Between the trimmed V and J ends, which lost 0 bases and 1 base, there was a span of 5 bases. Per germline, CDR1 LGHNA and CDR2 YSLEER. This CDR3 spans 14 amino acids. In nucleotides, the CDR3 is TGCGCCAGCAGCCAAGATGGGCGCACAGATACGCAGTATTTT. Translating it yields CASSQDGRTDTQYF.

V and J are TRBV3-1 (or the pseudogene TRBV3-2) and TRBJ1-2; 7 bases line up with TRBD1. The CDR3 is 15 amino acids. The J segment lost 4 bases and the V segment lost 3 bases, leaving 8 bases of the junction unmatched. The germline V gene encodes CDR1 LGHDT and CDR2 YNNKEL (reference sequence). The CDR3 sequence is CASSQATGVGYGYTF. CDR3 nucleotide sequence: TGTGCCAGCAGCCAGGCTACAGGGGTCGGCTATGGCTACACCTTC.

In its sample, this clone was seen a few times. This chain connects TRBV18 to TRBJ1-4; perhaps TRBD1 as D (6 bases). Germline V gene sequence: CDR1 KGHSH, CDR2 LQKENI. V was cut by 2 bases and J by 2 bases, with 12 bases left in between. This CDR3 contains 16 residues. CDR3 in DNA: TGTGCCAGCTCACCAATGGGCGGGGGCACTAATGAAAAACTGTTTTTT. Amino acids: CASSPMGGGTNEKLFF.

For the CDR3, the DNA is TGTGCCAGCAGATTCTGGCAGGCCGGGGAGCTGTTTTTT. Protein product: CASRFWQAGELFF. The chain joins TRBV7-9 to TRBJ2-2; no firm D call. Per germline, CDR1 SEHNR and CDR2 FQNEAQ (reference sequence). V gave up 6 bases and J gave up 6 bases, with 11 bases separating them. The CDR3 has 13 residues. Full variable domain (rest looked up from reference TRBV7-9 and TRBJ2-2): DTGVSQNPRHKITKRGQNVTFRCDPISEHNRLYWYRQTLGQGPEFLTYFQNEAQLEKSRLLSDRFSAERPKGSFSTLEIQRTEQGDSAMYLCASRFWQAGELFFGEGSRLTVL.

The chain recombines TRBV6-5 with TRBJ2-7; the match to TRBD1 covers 7 bases. The trim removed 2 bases at V and 2 bases at J, leaving 6 bases unmatched. This CDR3 has 15 residues. CDR1 and CDR2 from the germline V gene are MNHEY and SVGAGI. The CDR3, as DNA: TGTGCCAGCAGTTACAGCGGACAGGACCCCTACGAGCAGTACTTC. Protein: CASSYSGQDPYEQYF.

The V gene is TRBV19, the J gene TRBJ2-2, with D tentatively TRBD2 (5 bases). CDR1 is LNHDA and CDR2 is SQIVND in the germline V gene (reference sequence). V lost 6 bases and J 6 bases, leaving 11 bases between the germline ends. This CDR3 region has 13 residues. CDR3 coding DNA: TGTGCCAGTAGCCGAGGGAGTTCCGGGGAGCTGTTTTTT. Its protein product is CASSRGSSGELFF.

The CDR3, as DNA: TGTGCCAGCAGCTTAGGAGTTGGGAGAATGAACACTGAAGCTTTCTTT. Translating it yields CASSLGVGRMNTEAFF. V usage is TRBV7-8 and J usage is TRBJ1-1; D gene ambiguous. The CDR3 loop spans 16 amino acids. CDR1 SGHVS and CDR2 FQNEAQ come from the germline V gene. The V gene lost 1 base and the J gene lost 0 bases, with 12 bases spanning the gap. The complete variable domain, with remaining parts taken from reference TRBV7-8 and TRBJ1-1, reads GAGVSQSPRYKVAKRGQDVALRCDPISGHVSLFWYQQALGQGPEFLTYFQNEAQLDKSGLPSDRFFAERPEGSVSTLKIQRTQQEDSAVYLCASSLGVGRMNTEAFFGQGTRLTVV.

The rearrangement joins TRBV11-3 to TRBJ2-7, with D tentatively TRBD1 (6 bases). Per germline, CDR1 SGHNT and CDR2 YENEEA. The CDR3 runs 13 residues. Trimming shortened V by 5 bases and J by 4 bases, and 12 bases separated the two germline ends. The CDR3 sequence: CASSDGRGYEQYF. The CDR3 DNA is TGTGCCAGCAGCGACGGCAGGGGTTACGAGCAGTACTTC.

This chain uses TRBV6-2 or TRBV6-3 with TRBJ1-2; D remains ambiguous. The V and J ends lost 6 bases and 4 bases respectively, with 15 bases between them. CDR1 is MNHEY and CDR2 is SVGEGT in the germline V gene. The CDR3 runs to 14 residues. The DNA for the CDR3 is TGTGCCAGCAGCCAGGATGTGAGGAGCTATGGCTACACCTTC. Amino acids: CASSQDVRSYGYTF.

The chain recombines TRBV9 with TRBJ1-1; 7 bases fit TRBD1. Trimming removed 0 bases from V and 9 bases from J; junction bases left unmatched: 2. The germline gives CDR1 SGDLS, CDR2 YYNGEE. The CDR3 has 12 residues. The CDR3 reads CASSVEGAQAFF. The CDR3 DNA reads TGTGCCAGCAGCGTAGAGGGGGCGCAAGCTTTCTTT.

The chain couples TRBV6-2 or TRBV6-3 to TRBJ1-6; tentatively, D is TRBD1 (6 bases). Germline V lookup: CDR1 MNHEY, CDR2 SVGEGT. This CDR3 spans 14 amino acids. V was trimmed by 5 bases and J by 8 bases, leaving 13 bases between them. The CDR3 nucleotides read TGTGCCAGCAGTAAACAGGGTGGGGATTCACCCCTCCACTTT. Its protein is CASSKQGGDSPLHF.

This chain links TRBV5-1 with TRBJ2-7; D uncertain. V lost 4 bases and J lost 4, with 9 bases in between. The CDR3 runs 12 residues. Per germline, CDR1 SGHRS and CDR2 YFSETQ. CDR3 sequence reads: CASSEDFYEQYF. Here the CDR3 DNA reads TGCGCCAGCAGCGAGGATTTTTACGAGCAGTACTTC.

The CDR3 loop reads CASLGYGTEAFF. CDR3 nucleotide sequence: TGTGCCAGCCTAGGTTACGGGACTGAAGCTTTCTTT. The V call is TRBV6-5, the J call TRBJ1-1; D is undetermined. Between the trimmed V and J ends, which lost 8 bases and 5 bases, there was a span of 12 bases. Germline-derived CDR1 and CDR2 are MNHEY and SVGAGI. The CDR3 is made up of 12 amino acids.

This clone has only one observation. The V call is TRBV15, the J call TRBJ2-3, with 9 positions matching TRBD2. Germline V gene data show CDR1 as LNHNV and CDR2 as YYDKDF (reference sequence). V shed 7 bases, J shed 1 base, and the junction held 15 bases outside the gene matches. The CDR3 loop spans 18 amino acids. CDR3 protein: CATKGGSGRLVGTDTQYF. Here the CDR3 DNA reads TGTGCCACCAAAGGGGGAAGCGGGAGGCTTGTAGGCACAGATACGCAGTATTTT.

The chain is built from TRBV11-2 and TRBJ1-6, with no clear D. Between the trimmed V and J ends, which lost 7 bases and 8 bases, there was a span of 15 bases. The CDR3 is made up of 14 amino acids. CDR1 is SGHAT and CDR2 is FQNNGV in the germline V gene. CDR3: CASNLGRVYSPLHF. For the CDR3, the DNA is TGTGCCAGCAATCTGGGGAGAGTATATTCACCCCTCCACTTT.

The rearrangement joins TRBV3-1 (or the pseudogene TRBV3-2) to TRBJ1-5, with TRBD1 as a possible D gene (6 bases). Germline V gives CDR1 LGHDT, CDR2 YNNKEL (reference sequence). This CDR3 has 23 residues. Deletions cut 0 bases from V and 3 bases from J, with 33 bases between. CDR3 bases: TGTGCCAGCAGCCAAGATCAACAGGGTGGGCGGCTGGGTTGTGACCATATCAATCAGCCCCAGCATTTT. Protein sequence: CASSQDQQGGRLGCDHINQPQHF.

The genes are TRBV5-1 and TRBJ2-2, with a tentative D call TRBD1 (6 bases). Deletions cut 2 bases from V and 3 bases from J, with 8 bases between. CDR1 SGHRS and CDR2 YFSETQ come from the germline V gene. The CDR3 is made up of 14 amino acids. The CDR3 DNA is TGCGCCAGCAGCTTCAGGACAGACACCGGGGAGCTGTTTTTT. Protein product: CASSFRTDTGELFF.

The gene calls are TRBV27 and TRBJ1-2; D unclear. CDR1 and CDR2 from the germline V gene are MNHEY and SMNVEV (reference sequence). Trimming took off 1 base at V and 4 bases at J, with 10 bases between the two ends. The CDR3 sequence is 14 residues long. The CDR3: CASSLLGRSYGYTF. The CDR3 DNA is TGTGCCAGCAGTTTATTGGGCAGGTCCTATGGCTACACCTTC.

This clone has a handful of counts. V is TRBV6-5 and J is TRBJ1-5; 7 bases map to TRBD1. The trim removed 4 bases at V and 3 bases at J, leaving 9 bases unmatched. Per the germline V gene, CDR1 is MNHEY and CDR2 is SVGAGI. CDR3 length: 16 residues. CDR3 residues: CASSSGQEGHNQPQHF. The DNA for the CDR3 is TGTGCCAGCAGTTCCGGACAGGAGGGCCACAATCAGCCCCAGCATTTT.

The chain links TRBV5-1 to TRBJ1-1, with TRBD1 matching 8 bases. Losses at the gene ends were 4 bases for V and 3 bases for J; bases not matched to a gene: 5. Germline lookup yields CDR1 SGHRS and CDR2 YFSETQ. The CDR3 runs 14 residues. The CDR3 is CASSQGAGDTEAFF. DNA for the CDR3: TGCGCCAGCAGCCAGGGGGCAGGGGACACTGAAGCTTTCTTT.

For the CDR3, the DNA is TGCGCCAGCAGCTTGTCGACTAGCGGAGGGACGGGCGAGCAGTACTTC. This gives the protein CASSLSTSGGTGEQYF. The chain uses TRBV5-1 and TRBJ2-7, with 9 bases lining up with TRBD2. Germline loops: CDR1 SGHRS, CDR2 YFSETQ. After removal of 1 base from V and 6 bases from J, the junction contained 11 bases not matched to a gene. This CDR3 comprises 16 residues.

The J gene is TRBJ1-2, the V gene TRBV4-1; unclear D gene. V shed 0 bases and J shed 5 bases, with 7 bases lying between them. The length of the CDR3 is 13 residues. The V gene's germline CDR1 is MGHRA and CDR2 YSYEKL. DNA of the CDR3: TGCGCCAGCAGCCAAGACAGGTTTTATGGCTACACCTTC. Translating it yields CASSQDRFYGYTF.

The chain employs TRBV6-5 and TRBJ2-7; possibly TRBD2 for D (5 bases). The CDR3 spans 15 residues. V was pared by 6 bases and J by 0 bases, with 15 bases between. Germline assignment: CDR1 MNHEY and CDR2 SVGAGI. The CDR3 nucleotides are TGTGCCAGCAGAAAAGAGGGCCTAAGCTCCTACGAGCAGTACTTC. It is translated as CASRKEGLSSYEQYF.

V gene TRBV30 combines with J gene TRBJ1-4; tentative D call: TRBD1 (6 bases). The CDR3 is made up of 23 amino acids. V gave up 3 bases and J gave up 8 bases, with 43 bases separating them. CDR1 GTSNPN and CDR2 SVGIG come from the germline V gene (reference sequence). CDR3 protein: CAWRPPYPPAKTGRGQRGEKLFF. In nucleotides, the CDR3 is TGTGCCTGGAGGCCCCCGTACCCCCCAGCCAAGACAGGACGAGGGCAACGAGGGGAAAAACTGTTTTTT.

This clone was seen only once. The V and J genes are TRBV7-6 and TRBJ2-7; 9 bases are a match to TRBD2. V dropped 5 bases and J dropped 2; count of bases not matched to a gene: 10. Germline CDR1 SGHVS, CDR2 FNYEAQ. CDR3 length: 16 residues. The CDR3 DNA follows: TGTGCCAGCAGCGCGGTAGCGGGAGAGCGTCCCTACGAGCAGTACTTC. It codes for CASSAVAGERPYEQYF.

V gene TRBV11-2 combines with J gene TRBJ1-5; D is possibly TRBD1 (5 bases). This CDR3 has 13 amino acids. V was trimmed by 1 base and J by 7 bases, leaving 8 bases between them. Germline V CDR1 and CDR2: SGHAT, FQNNGV. CDR3 loop: CASSLGGRQPQHF. CDR3 nucleotides: TGTGCCAGCAGCTTAGGGGGGAGGCAGCCCCAGCATTTT.

This chain connects TRBV30 to TRBJ2-3, with D perhaps matching TRBD2 (7 bases). CDR3 length: 15 residues. Trimming took off 7 bases at V and 2 bases at J, with 19 bases between the two ends. Germline CDR1 and CDR2: GTSNPN and SVGIG (reference sequence). CDR3 nucleotide sequence: TGTGCCTCCTCCATTGGGGGGGCCTTCACAGATACGCAGTATTTT. This translates into CASSIGGAFTDTQYF. Variable domain in full (rest from reference TRBV30 and TRBJ2-3): SQTIHQWPATLVQPVGSPLSLECTVEGTSNPNLYWYRQAAGRGLQLLFYSVGIGQISSEVPQNLSASRPQDRQFILSSKKLLLSDSGFYLCASSIGGAFTDTQYFGPGTRLTVL.